This T cell receptor beta chain was obtained from a study of radiation and T cells in renal cell carcinoma. Study-level background: Nephrectomy followed 15 Gy stereotactic body radiation by 4 weeks.

The time point was: baseline pretreatment blood. The treatment is: 15 Gy SBRT to primary tumor, nephrectomy 4 weeks later. This renal cell carcinoma was of the clear cell type. General study findings and limits: Top tumor clonotypes rose in blood 2 weeks post-radiation, then contracted. Baseline intratumoral clonotype presence is unknown without pretreatment biopsies.

Repertoires were generated with immunoSEQ multiplex PCR, while TCRdb's copy carries only in-frame clones and drops some. Here the sample spans 110,000 to 150,000 clones, 70% to 90% being singletons. The CDR3 is 13 amino acids. Trimming cost V 5 bases and J 5 bases, with 12 bases left between them. Germline V gene sequence: CDR1 LNHDA, CDR2 SQIVND (reference sequence). As to this clone: What it binds is not known.

The V call is TRBV19, the J call TRBJ1-1; D gene unclear. This specimen was blood, taken from a patient whose treatment included radiotherapy and nephrectomy. This receptor was taken from a woman aged 50 to 60 with renal cell carcinoma. For the CDR3, the DNA is TGTGCCAGTAGTTTGGAGGTCCCAACTGAAGCTTTCTTT. It encodes CASSLEVPTEAFF.